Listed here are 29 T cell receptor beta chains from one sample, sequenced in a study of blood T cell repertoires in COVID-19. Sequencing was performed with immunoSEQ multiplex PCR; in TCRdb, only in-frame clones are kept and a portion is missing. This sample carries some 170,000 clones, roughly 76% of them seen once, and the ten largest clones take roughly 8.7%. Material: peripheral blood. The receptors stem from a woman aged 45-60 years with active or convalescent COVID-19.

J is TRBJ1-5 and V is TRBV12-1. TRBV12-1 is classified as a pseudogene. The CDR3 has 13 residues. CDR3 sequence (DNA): TGTGCCAGCAGCTCTTGTAGCAATCAGCCCCAGCATTTT. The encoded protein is CASSSCSNQPQHF.

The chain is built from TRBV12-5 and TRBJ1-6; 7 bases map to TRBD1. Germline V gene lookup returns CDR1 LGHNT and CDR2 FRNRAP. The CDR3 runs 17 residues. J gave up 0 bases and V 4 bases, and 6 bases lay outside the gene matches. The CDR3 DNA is TGTGCTAGTGGTTCGGGACAGAGGAGCTCCTATAATTCACCCCTCCACTTT. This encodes CASGSGQRSSYNSPLHF.

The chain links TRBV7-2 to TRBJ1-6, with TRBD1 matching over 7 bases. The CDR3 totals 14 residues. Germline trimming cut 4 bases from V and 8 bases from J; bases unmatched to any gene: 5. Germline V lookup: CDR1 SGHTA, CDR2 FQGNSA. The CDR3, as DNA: TGTGCCAGCAGCTCCCGACAGGGAGATTCACCCCTCCACTTT. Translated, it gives CASSSRQGDSPLHF.

The CDR3 loop is CASSGILARLTYEQYF. Written as DNA, the CDR3 is TGTGCCAGCAGCGGTATACTAGCGAGACTTACCTACGAGCAGTACTTC. The chain combines TRBV7-2 with TRBJ2-7; 7 positions match TRBD2. The V segment lost 5 bases and the J segment 2 bases; nucleotides outside the gene matches: 12. This CDR3 has 16 residues. Germline loops: CDR1 SGHTA, CDR2 FQGNSA.

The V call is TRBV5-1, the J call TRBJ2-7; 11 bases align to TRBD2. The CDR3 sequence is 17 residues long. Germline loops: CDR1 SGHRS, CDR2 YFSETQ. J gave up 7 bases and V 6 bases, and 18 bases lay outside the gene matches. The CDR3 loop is CASTWTSGSPLPKEQYF. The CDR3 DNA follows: TGCGCCAGCACTTGGACTAGCGGGTCCCCCCTTCCGAAAGAGCAGTACTTC.

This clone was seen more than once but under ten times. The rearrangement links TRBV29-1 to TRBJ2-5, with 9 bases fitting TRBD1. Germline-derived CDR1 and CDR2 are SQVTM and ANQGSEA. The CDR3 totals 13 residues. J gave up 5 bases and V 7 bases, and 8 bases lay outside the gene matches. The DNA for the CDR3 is TGCAGCGGAAAGACACAGGGGGCTGAGACCCAGTACTTC. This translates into CSGKTQGAETQYF.

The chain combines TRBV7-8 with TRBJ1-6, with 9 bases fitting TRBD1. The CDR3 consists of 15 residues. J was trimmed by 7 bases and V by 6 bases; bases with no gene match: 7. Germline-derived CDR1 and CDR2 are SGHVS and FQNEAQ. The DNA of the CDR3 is TGTGCCAGCAGAGGGAGGGGACAGGGAAATTCACCCCTCCACTTT. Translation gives CASRGRGQGNSPLHF. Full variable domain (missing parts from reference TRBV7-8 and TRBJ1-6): GAGVSQSPRYKVAKRGQDVALRCDPISGHVSLFWYQQALGQGPEFLTYFQNEAQLDKSGLPSDRFFAERPEGSVSTLKIQRTQQEDSAVYLCASRGRGQGNSPLHFGNGTRLTVT.

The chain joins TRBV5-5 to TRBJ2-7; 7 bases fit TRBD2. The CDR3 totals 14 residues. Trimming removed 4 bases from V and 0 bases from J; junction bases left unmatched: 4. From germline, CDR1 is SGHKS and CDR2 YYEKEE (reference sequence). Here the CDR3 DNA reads TGTGCCAGCAGCAAGGGCGGGAGCTCCTACGAGCAGTACTTC. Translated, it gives CASSKGGSSYEQYF.

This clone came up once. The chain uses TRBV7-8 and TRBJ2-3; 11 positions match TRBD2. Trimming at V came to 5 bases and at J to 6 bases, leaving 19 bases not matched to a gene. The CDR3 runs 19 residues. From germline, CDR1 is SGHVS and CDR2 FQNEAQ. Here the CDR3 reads CASSLPRGASGGQRDTQYF. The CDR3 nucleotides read TGTGCCAGCAGCCTACCGAGGGGGGCTAGCGGGGGGCAGAGGGATACGCAGTATTTT.

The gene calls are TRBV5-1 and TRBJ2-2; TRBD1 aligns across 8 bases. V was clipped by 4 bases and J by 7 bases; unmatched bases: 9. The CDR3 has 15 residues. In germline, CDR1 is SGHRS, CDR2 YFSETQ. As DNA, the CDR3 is TGCGCCAGCAGCGCAGACAGGGGAACTGGCGGGGAGCTGTTTTTT. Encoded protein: CASSADRGTGGELFF.

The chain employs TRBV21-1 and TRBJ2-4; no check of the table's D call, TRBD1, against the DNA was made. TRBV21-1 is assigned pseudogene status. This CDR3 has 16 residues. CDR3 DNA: TGTGCCAGCAGTGGGCAGGGCAAATTGGCCAAAAACATTCAGTACTTC. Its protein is CASSGQGKLAKNIQYF.

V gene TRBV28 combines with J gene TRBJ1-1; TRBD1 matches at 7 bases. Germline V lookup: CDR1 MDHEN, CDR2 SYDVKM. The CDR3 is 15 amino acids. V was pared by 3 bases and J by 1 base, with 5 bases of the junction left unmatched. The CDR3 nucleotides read TGTGCCAGCAGTTTTTCCCGACAGGGGAACACTGAAGCTTTCTTT. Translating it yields CASSFSRQGNTEAFF.

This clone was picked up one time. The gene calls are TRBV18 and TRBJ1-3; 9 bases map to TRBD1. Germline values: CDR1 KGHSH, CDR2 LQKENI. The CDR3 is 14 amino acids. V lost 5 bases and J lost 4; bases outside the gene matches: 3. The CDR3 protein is CASSSGTGGNTIYF. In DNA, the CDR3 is TGTGCCAGCTCATCCGGGACAGGGGGAAACACCATATATTTT.

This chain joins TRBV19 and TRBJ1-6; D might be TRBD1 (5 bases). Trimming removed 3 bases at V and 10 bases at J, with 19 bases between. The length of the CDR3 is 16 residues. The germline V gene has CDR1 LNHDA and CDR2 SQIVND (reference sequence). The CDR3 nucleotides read TGTGCCAGTAGTATTCTCGACAGCCTGTTAGGCTCACCCCTCCACTTT. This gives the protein CASSILDSLLGSPLHF.

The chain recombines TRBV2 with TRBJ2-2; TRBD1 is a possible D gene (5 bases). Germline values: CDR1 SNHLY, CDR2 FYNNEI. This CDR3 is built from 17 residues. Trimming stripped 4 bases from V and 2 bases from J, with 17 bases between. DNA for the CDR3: TGTGCCAGCAGTGGGAGTGACAGCAACCTCAACACCGGGGAGCTGTTTTTT. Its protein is CASSGSDSNLNTGELFF.

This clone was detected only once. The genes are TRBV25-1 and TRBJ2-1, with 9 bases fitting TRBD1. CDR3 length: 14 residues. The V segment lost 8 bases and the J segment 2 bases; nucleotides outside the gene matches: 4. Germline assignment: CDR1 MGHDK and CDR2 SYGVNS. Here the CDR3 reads CASQGQGTYNEQFF. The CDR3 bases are TGTGCCAGCCAGGGACAGGGAACCTACAATGAGCAGTTCTTC. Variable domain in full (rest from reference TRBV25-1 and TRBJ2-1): EADIYQTPRYLVIGTGKKITLECSQTMGHDKMYWYQQDPGMELHLIHYSYGVNSTEKGDLSSESTVSRIRTEHFPLTLESARPSHTSQYLCASQGQGTYNEQFFGPGTRLTVL.

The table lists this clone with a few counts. The CDR3 region is CASRPTGESYEQYF. DNA for the CDR3: TGTGCCAGTAGGCCGACTGGGGAGTCCTACGAGCAGTACTTC. The chain is built from TRBV19 and TRBJ2-7; perhaps TRBD2 as D (5 bases). The length of the CDR3 is 14 residues. Germline V CDR1 and CDR2: LNHDA, SQIVND (reference sequence). V was pared by 6 bases and J by 1 base, with 13 bases between.

This chain's CDR3 is CASSSGLAETQYF. DNA for the CDR3: TGTGCCAGCAGCTCTGGACTAGCGGAGACCCAGTACTTC. The rearrangement uses TRBV7-3 and TRBJ2-5, with 9 positions matching TRBD2. V gave up 4 bases and J gave up 5 bases; unmatched junction bases: 2. In germline, CDR1 is SGHTA, CDR2 FQGTGA. The CDR3 spans 13 residues.

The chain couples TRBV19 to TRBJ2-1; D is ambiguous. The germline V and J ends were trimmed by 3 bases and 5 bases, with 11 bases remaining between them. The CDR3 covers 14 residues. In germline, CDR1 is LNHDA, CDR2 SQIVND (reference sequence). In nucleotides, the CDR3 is TGTGCCAGTAGTATTCAAGTCAGTAACAATGAGCAGTTCTTC. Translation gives CASSIQVSNNEQFF.

The DNA of the CDR3 is TGTGCCAGCAGCGTGGAAGCGGGAGGGTTCACAGATACGCAGTATTTT. Translated: CASSVEAGGFTDTQYF. The gene calls are TRBV9 and TRBJ2-3, with TRBD2 identical over 10 bases. The trim removed 2 bases at V and 2 bases at J, leaving 5 bases unmatched. The germline V gene encodes CDR1 SGDLS and CDR2 YYNGEE. CDR3 length: 16 residues.

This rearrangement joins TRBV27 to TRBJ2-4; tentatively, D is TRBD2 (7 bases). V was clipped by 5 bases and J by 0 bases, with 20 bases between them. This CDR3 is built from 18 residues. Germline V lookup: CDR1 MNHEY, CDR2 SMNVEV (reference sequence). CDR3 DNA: TGTGCCAGCAGTCGGGATCGGGGGGCAGGTTTAGCCAAAAACATTCAGTACTTC. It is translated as CASSRDRGAGLAKNIQYF.

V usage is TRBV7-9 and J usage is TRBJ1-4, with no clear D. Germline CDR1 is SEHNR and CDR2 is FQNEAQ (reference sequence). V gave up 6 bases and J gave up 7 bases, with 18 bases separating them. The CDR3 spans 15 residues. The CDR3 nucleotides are TGTGCCAGCAGTCGCTCCAGTAAACCACCTGAAAAACTGTTTTTT. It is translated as CASSRSSKPPEKLFF.

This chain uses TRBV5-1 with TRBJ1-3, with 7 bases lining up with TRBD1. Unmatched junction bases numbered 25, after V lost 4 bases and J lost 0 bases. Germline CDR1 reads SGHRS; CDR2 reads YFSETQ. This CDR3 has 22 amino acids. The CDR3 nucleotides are TGCGCCAGCAGCCACGACCGGATGACAGGGTGGGGGGTTTCAAGCTCTGGAAACACCATATATTTT. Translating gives CASSHDRMTGWGVSSSGNTIYF.

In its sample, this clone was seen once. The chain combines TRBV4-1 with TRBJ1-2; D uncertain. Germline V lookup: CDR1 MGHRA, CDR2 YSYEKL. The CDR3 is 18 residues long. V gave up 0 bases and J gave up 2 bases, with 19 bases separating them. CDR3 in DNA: TGCGCCAGCAGCCAAGAAGTCGGGGTGGATCTCAGGAACTATGGCTACACCTTC. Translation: CASSQEVGVDLRNYGYTF.

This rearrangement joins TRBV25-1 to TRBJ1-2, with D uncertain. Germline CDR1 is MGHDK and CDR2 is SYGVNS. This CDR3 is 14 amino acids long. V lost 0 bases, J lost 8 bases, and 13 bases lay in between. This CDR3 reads CASSEYGETGGYTF. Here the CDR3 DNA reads TGTGCCAGCAGTGAATATGGAGAGACGGGAGGCTACACCTTC.

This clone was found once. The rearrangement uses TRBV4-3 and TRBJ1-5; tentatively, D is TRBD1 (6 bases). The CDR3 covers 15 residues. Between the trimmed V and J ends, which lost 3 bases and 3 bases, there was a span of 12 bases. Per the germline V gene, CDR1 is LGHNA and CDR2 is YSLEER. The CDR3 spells CASSQARGANQPQHF. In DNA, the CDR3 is TGCGCCAGCAGCCAGGCCAGGGGCGCCAATCAGCCCCAGCATTTT.

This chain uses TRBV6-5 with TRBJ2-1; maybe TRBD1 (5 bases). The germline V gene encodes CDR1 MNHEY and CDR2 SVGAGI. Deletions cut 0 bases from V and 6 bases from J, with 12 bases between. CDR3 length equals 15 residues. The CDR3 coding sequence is TGTGCCAGCAGTTACTCGACGCGCAGGGTCAATGAGCAGTTCTTC. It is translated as CASSYSTRRVNEQFF.

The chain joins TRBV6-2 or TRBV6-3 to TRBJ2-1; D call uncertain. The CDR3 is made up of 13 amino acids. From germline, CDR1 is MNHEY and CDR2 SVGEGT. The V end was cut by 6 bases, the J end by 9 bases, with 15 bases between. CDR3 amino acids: CASSANLGGEQFF. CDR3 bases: TGTGCCAGCAGCGCGAACCTCGGCGGTGAGCAGTTCTTC.

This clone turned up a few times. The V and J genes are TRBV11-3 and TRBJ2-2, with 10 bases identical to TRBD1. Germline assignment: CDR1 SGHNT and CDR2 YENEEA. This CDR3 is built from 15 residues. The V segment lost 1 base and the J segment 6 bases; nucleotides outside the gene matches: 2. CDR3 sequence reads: CASSLGDRGSGELFF. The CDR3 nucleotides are TGTGCCAGCAGCTTAGGGGACAGGGGATCCGGGGAGCTGTTTTTT.